These T cell receptor beta chains were read from a single sample in a study of T cell changes during pregnancy in multiple sclerosis. Assay used: immunoSEQ multiplex PCR; TCRdb lists only in-frame clones, some missing. The repertoire holds approximately 89,000 clones, with approximately 94% as singletons. This sample comprised peripheral blood, obtained in the third trimester of pregnancy. The source of these receptors is a female donor with multiple sclerosis, enrolled in a pregnancy study. The conserved cysteine and the conserved F or W are not part of the CDR3 here.

TRBJ1-2	TRBV9	ASSALPGQGGGYT
TRBJ2-5	TRBV11-2	ASSLAGGGARETQY
TRBJ1-3	TRBV6-6	ASTVSGNTIY
TRBJ1-1	TRBV6-1	ASRAPPHSEAF
TRBJ2-7	TRBV18	ASSPSQAIYEQY
TRBJ2-3	TRBV5-5	ASSLAGYSTDTQY
TRBJ1-5	TRBV27	ASSLRVGLDQPQH
TRBJ1-1	TRBV15	ATSRDKDRGQPAF
TRBJ2-2	TRBV5-1	ASSFGLAGYTGELF
TRBJ1-2	TRBV6-5	ASSQGSGYGYT
TRBJ1-2	TRBV7-9	ASSHRQSFGYT
TRBJ2-1	TRBV15	ATSETRGLAGRRHNEQF
TRBJ2-1	TRBV5-4	ASSSGSRRDEQF
TRBJ2-2	TRBV2	ASMRGGQGGELF
TRBJ2-1	TRBV9	ASSSTGNEQF
TRBJ1-5	TRBV6-5	ASSYSGDQPQH
TRBJ2-1	TRBV6-6	ASSQFLANEQF
TRBJ1-1	TRBV6-5	ASTGRASEAF
TRBJ2-7	TRBV27	ASTPAEGASYEQY
TRBJ2-3	TRBV7-9	ASSQRGGGADTQY
TRBJ2-7	TRBV5-5	ASSLSLALEQY
TRBJ2-5	TRBV7-8	ASSLGGPGGLETQY
TRBJ1-6	TRBV25-1	ASRTGWNSPLH
TRBJ2-7	TRBV7-6	ASSSGQGDEQY
TRBJ2-3	TRBV5-1	ASSSGLAGGLSTDTQY
TRBJ2-7	TRBV2	ASRGPLGEQY
TRBJ1-4	TRBV5-1	ASSLDVQGEKLF
TRBJ2-3	TRBV30	AWSGQGISTDTQY
TRBJ1-3	TRBV18	ASSAAGLDTIY
TRBJ2-2	TRBV6-4	ASSTQYRVNTGELF
TRBJ2-1	TRBV6-1	ASSELDSTPYNEQF
TRBJ2-3	TRBV30	ACSSIQPGLAPDTQY
TRBJ2-5	TRBV18	ASSRYQETQY
TRBJ2-7	TRBV7-2	ASSPTATEQY
TRBJ1-2	TRBV11-1	ASTPIRGRGYT
TRBJ1-5	TRBV18	ASSPDRVVRSNQPQH
TRBJ1-5	TRBV6-5	ASSPRQGDQPQH
TRBJ1-1	TRBV7-9	ASSPYENTEAF
TRBJ1-5	TRBV30	AFDTPNQPQH
TRBJ2-7	TRBV27	ASSATGAAYEQY
TRBJ2-7	TRBV10-3	AISVRDNYEQY
TRBJ1-4	TRBV25-1	ASSEYFQGTNEKLF
TRBJ2-7	TRBV27	ASSFQGGSYEQY
TRBJ2-7	TRBV11-2	ASSYGRGPEVEQY
TRBJ1-2	TRBV14	ASSRSGGPIYGYT
TRBJ2-3	TRBV9	ASSPPGTSTDTQY
TRBJ1-5	TRBV11-3	ASSLGNRGGEPQH
TRBJ2-3	TRBV7-9	ASSSRERFITDTQY
TRBJ2-1	TRBV4-2	ASSQDFGGGRNNEQF
TRBJ2-6	TRBV25-1	ASSGPMANVLT
TRBJ2-1	TRBV4-2	ASSQAGGSSYNEQF
TRBJ1-3	TRBV2	ASSVDRGGNTIY
TRBJ1-6	TRBV27	ASSLGGGSPLH
TRBJ2-5	TRBV4-1	ASSQERGGWQTQY
TRBJ1-2	TRBV6-5	ASSYSTQRDGGYT